One sample yielded the 27 T cell receptor beta chains listed below, sequenced in a study of blood T cell repertoires in COVID-19. The protocol was immunoSEQ multiplex PCR, while the TCRdb copy is restricted to in-frame clones and leaves out a portion. The sample carries about 170,000 clones, about four fifths recorded once. Sequenced: peripheral blood. These TCRs come from an elderly woman with acute or convalescent COVID-19.

The rearrangement joins TRBV3-1 (or the pseudogene TRBV3-2) to TRBJ2-7; no reliable D call. The CDR3 length is 14 residues. Trimming pared 0 bases from V and 6 bases from J, leaving 12 bases between. CDR1 and CDR2 (germline): LGHDT, YNNKEL (reference sequence). The CDR3 sequence is CASSQDAVSGEQYF. The CDR3 coding sequence is TGTGCCAGCAGCCAAGATGCGGTTTCGGGCGAGCAGTACTTC.

The chain carries TRBV10-3 and TRBJ2-2, with D maybe TRBD2 (5 bases). CDR1 and CDR2 (germline): ENHRY, SYGVKD. Deletions cut 2 bases from V and 5 bases from J, with 6 bases between. This CDR3 region has 13 residues. The CDR3 reads CAISERGTGELFF. Written as DNA, the CDR3 is TGTGCCATCAGTGAGAGAGGGACCGGGGAGCTGTTTTTT.

The chain joins TRBV6-6 to TRBJ1-6; 7 nucleotides agree with TRBD1. V lost 7 bases and J lost 7; bases outside the gene matches: 10. Per the germline V gene, CDR1 is MNHNY and CDR2 is SVGAGI (reference sequence). The CDR3 is 15 amino acids. The CDR3 DNA follows: TGTGCCAGCATTAAGACAGGGCAAAACAATTCACCCCTCCACTTT. Its translation is CASIKTGQNNSPLHF.

The sample holds a few counts of this clone. The rearrangement links TRBV6-5 to TRBJ1-6; 10 bases are a match to TRBD1. Germline V gene lookup returns CDR1 MNHEY and CDR2 SVGAGI. This CDR3 has 15 residues. With 4 bases clipped from V and 8 bases from J, the junction kept 5 bases outside the gene matches. CDR3 coding DNA: TGTGCCAGCAGTTTGGCCGGGACAGGGGATTCACCCCTCCACTTT. Amino acid sequence: CASSLAGTGDSPLHF.

In this sample, this clone turned up a few times. This chain connects TRBV12-3 or TRBV12-4 to TRBJ1-2; maybe TRBD1 (6 bases). The CDR3 loop spans 13 amino acids. Trimming stripped 1 base from V and 7 bases from J, with 10 bases between. The CDR3 bases are TGTGCCAGCAGTTTAGACGGACAGCGTGGCTACACCTTC. Translated: CASSLDGQRGYTF.

The chain joins TRBV6-2 or TRBV6-3 to TRBJ2-5, with 7 bases lining up with TRBD2. This CDR3 has 15 amino acids. The junction had 6 bases not matched to a gene; V was cut back by 4 bases and J by 1 base. Germline values: CDR1 MNHEY, CDR2 SVGEGT. The CDR3 DNA reads TGTGCCAGCAGTTTTCAGCGGGGACTCCAAGAGACCCAGTACTTC. Translating it yields CASSFQRGLQETQYF.

The gene calls are TRBV28 and TRBJ2-7, with D unresolved. Germline V gene sequence: CDR1 MDHEN, CDR2 SYDVKM. The germline V and J ends were trimmed by 3 bases and 5 bases, with 5 bases remaining between them. CDR3 length: 11 residues. This CDR3 reads CASSFTDEQYF. CDR3 nucleotides: TGTGCCAGCAGTTTCACGGACGAGCAGTACTTC.

The chain links TRBV30 to TRBJ1-4; TRBD1 aligns across 8 bases. Germline values: CDR1 GTSNPN, CDR2 SVGIG (reference sequence). This CDR3 contains 13 residues. V gave up 2 bases and J gave up 4 bases; unmatched junction bases: 0. The CDR3 bases are TGTGCCTGGAGTACAGGGGGTAATGAAAAACTGTTTTTT. As protein: CAWSTGGNEKLFF.

V and J are TRBV5-6 and TRBJ2-7, with 9 bases identical to TRBD2. V lost 1 base and J lost 4; bases outside the gene matches: 12. The CDR3 has 17 residues. Per the germline V gene, CDR1 is SGHDT and CDR2 is YYEEEE. The CDR3 DNA reads as TGTGCCAGCAGCTTGTCTAGCGGGGACCCAAGGGCATACGAGCAGTACTTC. Protein: CASSLSSGDPRAYEQYF.

The table lists this clone with a count of one. V and J are TRBV19 and TRBJ2-5, with a tentative D call TRBD1 (7 bases). This CDR3 is built from 14 residues. Germline V gene lookup returns CDR1 LNHDA and CDR2 SQIVND (reference sequence). V was trimmed by 8 bases and J by 3 bases, leaving 16 bases between them. The CDR3 spells CASRPDRREETQYF. As DNA, the CDR3 is TGTGCCAGTCGCCCGGACAGGAGGGAAGAGACCCAGTACTTC.

The V call is TRBV6-2 or TRBV6-3, the J call TRBJ1-3, with D tentatively TRBD1 (5 bases). The CDR3 extends over 17 amino acids. Germline V gene data show CDR1 as MNHEY and CDR2 as SVGEGT. V was shortened by 2 bases and J by 0 bases, with 14 bases between the two germline ends. CDR3 nucleotide sequence: TGTGCCAGCAGTTACCAGGACATTCAATTCTCTGGAAACACCATATATTTT. Its translation is CASSYQDIQFSGNTIYF.

This rearrangement joins TRBV6-2 or TRBV6-3 to TRBJ2-7, with D perhaps matching TRBD2 (7 bases). Germline V lookup: CDR1 MNHEY, CDR2 SVGEGT. V lost 8 bases to trimming and J lost 6 bases, with 17 bases between them. The CDR3 loop spans 13 amino acids. The CDR3 nucleotides read TGTGCCAGCGGCCTGGGGGGGCCTTTCGAGCAGTACTTC. This encodes CASGLGGPFEQYF.

Written as DNA, the CDR3 is TGTGCCAGCAGTTTAGGGGGCCGGAGCACTGAAGCTTTCTTT. Protein sequence: CASSLGGRSTEAFF. The V and J genes are TRBV27 and TRBJ1-1; weak D call: TRBD1 (6 bases). The V gene's germline CDR1 is MNHEY and CDR2 SMNVEV (reference sequence). The V end lost 2 bases, the J end lost 4 bases, and 11 bases lay between the germline ends. CDR3 length equals 14 residues.

V gene TRBV5-6 combines with J gene TRBJ1-3, with 7 positions matching TRBD1. The V gene's germline CDR1 is SGHDT and CDR2 YYEEEE. This CDR3 is built from 16 residues. V was pared by 1 base and J by 0 bases, with 4 bases of the junction left unmatched. The CDR3 here is CASSLWTGDSGNTIYF. In DNA, the CDR3 is TGTGCCAGCAGCTTGTGGACAGGCGACTCTGGAAACACCATATATTTT.

The chain has TRBV7-9 and TRBJ2-5; TRBD1 aligns across 8 bases. The CDR3 contains 15 residues. J lost 2 bases, V lost 4 bases, and 6 bases had no gene match. Looked up from germline, CDR1 is SEHNR and CDR2 is FQNEAQ (reference sequence). In nucleotides, the CDR3 is TGTGCCAGCAGCTCGAGGACAGGGAAACAAGAGACCCAGTACTTC. Its protein is CASSSRTGKQETQYF.

This clone was recorded a few times. The genes are TRBV5-1 and TRBJ2-2; 7 bases are a match to TRBD2. The V gene's germline CDR1 is SGHRS and CDR2 YFSETQ. CDR3 length equals 16 residues. V dropped 4 bases and J dropped 1; count of bases not matched to a gene: 7. The DNA of the CDR3 is TGCGCCAGCAGCCTTCGGCGGGGGATGAACACCGGGGAGCTGTTTTTT. This translates into CASSLRRGMNTGELFF.

About this clone itself: One junction end does not reproduce the germline sequence, and a read error may be involved. The chain combines TRBV7-2 with TRBJ1-3; unclear D gene. The CDR3 is 14 amino acids. Germline V gene data show CDR1 as SGHTA and CDR2 as FQGNSA. The CDR3 nucleotides are TGTGCCAGCAGCTTAGTGGGCTCTAGAAACACCATATATTTT. Translating it yields CASSLVGSRNTIYF.

The chain uses TRBV7-9 and TRBJ1-5; TRBD1 might be the D (6 bases). V lost 2 bases and J lost 9, with 11 bases in between. Germline V gives CDR1 SEHNR, CDR2 FQNEAQ (reference sequence). The CDR3 runs 13 residues. The CDR3: CASSLQATGPQHF. The CDR3 nucleotides are TGTGCCAGCAGCTTACAGGCGACAGGGCCCCAGCATTTT.

The count of this clone is one. The chain is built from TRBV28 and TRBJ2-5; D is possibly TRBD1 (5 bases). The CDR3 extends over 11 amino acids. The germline gives CDR1 MDHEN, CDR2 SYDVKM. V lost 3 bases and J 14 bases, leaving 13 bases between the germline ends. For the CDR3, the DNA is TGTGCCAGCAGTTTTATTGACAGACACTACTTC. Protein sequence: CASSFIDRHYF.

In DNA, the CDR3 is TGTGCCAGCGGAAGTGCGAGCGGGGGTATATACAATGAGCAGTTCTTC. Its translation: CASGSASGGIYNEQFF. The chain has TRBV2 and TRBJ2-1; 8 bases line up with TRBD2. This CDR3 comprises 16 residues. V lost 8 bases and J lost 4; bases outside the gene matches: 13. Germline CDR1 reads SNHLY; CDR2 reads FYNNEI.

This rearrangement joins TRBV5-6 to TRBJ2-1, with TRBD1 matching over 7 bases. The CDR3 spans 14 residues. From germline, CDR1 is SGHDT and CDR2 YYEEEE. V shed 3 bases, J shed 9 bases, and the junction held 9 bases outside the gene matches. CDR3 in DNA: TGTGCCAGCAGCTGGTGGGACAGAAGTAGTGAGCAGTTCTTC. It translates to CASSWWDRSSEQFF.

The chain uses TRBV15 and TRBJ2-1; the match to TRBD2 covers 12 bases. The CDR3 length is 16 residues. Germline V lookup: CDR1 LNHNV, CDR2 YYDKDF (reference sequence). V shed 1 base, J shed 4 bases, and the junction held 2 bases outside the gene matches. The CDR3 nucleotides read TGTGCCACCAGCAGAGGCACTAGCGGGGGGTACAATGAGCAGTTCTTC. Translation: CATSRGTSGGYNEQFF.

This clone has just a few counts. The chain uses TRBV28 and TRBJ2-7; D may be TRBD1 (6 bases). This CDR3 contains 13 residues. Germline V CDR1 and CDR2: MDHEN, SYDVKM. Trimming pared 5 bases from V and 3 bases from J, leaving 11 bases between. The CDR3 protein is CASSLTQGYEQYF. The CDR3 bases are TGTGCCAGCAGTCTTACACAGGGCTACGAGCAGTACTTC.

The CDR3: CASSQGQKGNQPQHF. The CDR3, as DNA: TGTGCCAGCAGTCAGGGACAGAAGGGCAATCAGCCCCAGCATTTT. V usage is TRBV27 and J usage is TRBJ1-5; 7 positions agree with TRBD1. Germline V lookup: CDR1 MNHEY, CDR2 SMNVEV (reference sequence). The V gene end was trimmed by 5 bases and the J gene end by 2 bases; junction bases not matched to a gene: 6. This CDR3 has 15 amino acids.

This chain connects TRBV6-4 to TRBJ2-7, with 13 bases identical to TRBD2. Germline trimming cut 2 bases from V and 0 bases from J; bases unmatched to any gene: 13. This CDR3 comprises 20 residues. Germline V gives CDR1 MRHNA, CDR2 SNTAGT. CDR3 DNA: TGTGCCAGCAGTGACAGGAGAACCGGGACTAGCGGGAACCTCTCCTACGAGCAGTACTTC. This sequence encodes CASSDRRTGTSGNLSYEQYF.

This chain uses TRBV28 with TRBJ1-3; no definite D call. This CDR3 contains 14 residues. Germline V gives CDR1 MDHEN, CDR2 SYDVKM. V dropped 7 bases and J dropped 0 bases, with 10 bases sitting between them. The CDR3 region has the DNA TGTGCCAGCATTCTCTCCCTCTCTGGAAACACCATATATTTT. Translated, it gives CASILSLSGNTIYF.

The CDR3 DNA follows: TGTGCCACCAGCAGAGATGGGACAACTATGAACACTGAAGCTTTCTTT. Translating gives CATSRDGTTMNTEAFF. The chain combines TRBV15 with TRBJ1-1; tentatively, D is TRBD1 (6 bases). The CDR3 runs 16 residues. The germline V gene has CDR1 LNHNV and CDR2 YYDKDF (reference sequence). Trimming stripped 0 bases from V and 0 bases from J, with 11 bases between.